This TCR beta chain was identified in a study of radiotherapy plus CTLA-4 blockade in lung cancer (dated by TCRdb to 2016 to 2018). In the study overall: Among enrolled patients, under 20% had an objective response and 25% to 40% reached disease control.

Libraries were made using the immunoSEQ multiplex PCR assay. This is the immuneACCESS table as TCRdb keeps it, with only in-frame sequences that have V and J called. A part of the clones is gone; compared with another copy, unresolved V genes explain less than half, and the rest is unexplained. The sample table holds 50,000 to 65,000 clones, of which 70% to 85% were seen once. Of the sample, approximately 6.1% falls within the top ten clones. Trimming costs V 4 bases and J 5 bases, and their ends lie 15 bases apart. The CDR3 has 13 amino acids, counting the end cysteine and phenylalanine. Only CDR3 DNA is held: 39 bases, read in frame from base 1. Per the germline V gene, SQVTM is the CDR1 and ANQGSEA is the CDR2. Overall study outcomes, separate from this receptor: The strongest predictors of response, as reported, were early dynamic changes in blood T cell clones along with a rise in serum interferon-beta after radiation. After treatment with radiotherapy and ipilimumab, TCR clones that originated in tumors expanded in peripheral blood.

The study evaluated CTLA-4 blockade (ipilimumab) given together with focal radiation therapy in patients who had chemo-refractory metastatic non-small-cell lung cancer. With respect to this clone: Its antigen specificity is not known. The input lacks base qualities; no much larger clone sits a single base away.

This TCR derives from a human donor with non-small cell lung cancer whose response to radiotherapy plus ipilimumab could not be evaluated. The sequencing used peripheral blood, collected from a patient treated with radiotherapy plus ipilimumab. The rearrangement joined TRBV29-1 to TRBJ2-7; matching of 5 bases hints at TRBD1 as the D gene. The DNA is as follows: TGCAGCGTTGGGTCTGACAGTACCCACGAGCAGTACTTC. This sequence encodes CSVGSDSTHEQYF.